These T cell receptor beta chains were read from a single sample in a study of cytotoxic CD8 clonotypes in ibrutinib-treated CLL. Only in-frame clones appear in the TCRdb table, and some are missing; sequencing was by immunoSEQ multiplex PCR. The sample holds 200,000 or so clones, approximately 75% seen once. The specimen was PBMCs, collected after 12 months of ibrutinib treatment. The receptor set was obtained from a human donor with chronic lymphocytic leukemia. CDR3s include the opening cysteine and the closing phenylalanine or tryptophan. Fields, in order: J gene, V gene, D gene, CDR3 protein. A D gene is named only where the DNA matches it firmly.

J: TRBJ2-3
V: TRBV5-4
D: TRBD1
CDR3: CASSLDRGPDTQYF

J: TRBJ1-2
V: TRBV18
D: .
CDR3: CASSPPSRDYGYTF

J: TRBJ2-7
V: TRBV5-6
D: TRBD2
CDR3: CASSFILGTSDEQYF

J: TRBJ1-6
V: TRBV30
D: TRBD1
CDR3: CAWSAGTGYNSPLHF

J: TRBJ2-7
V: TRBV5-1
D: .
CDR3: CASSLETSGEQYF

J: TRBJ2-1
V: TRBV7-3
D: TRBD2
CDR3: CASSPGLLQFF

J: TRBJ2-1
V: TRBV9
D: .
CDR3: CASSAHTDPYNEQFF

J: TRBJ2-7
V: TRBV6-6
D: .
CDR3: CASSPGLEAVYEQYF

J: TRBJ2-5
V: TRBV13
D: TRBD2
CDR3: CASSSWLAGGLTQYF

J: TRBJ2-2
V: TRBV5-4
D: .
CDR3: CASSSDGEFTGELFF

J: TRBJ1-5
V: TRBV11-2
D: .
CDR3: CASSRHENARGFNQPQHF

J: TRBJ1-2
V: TRBV5-1
D: TRBD1
CDR3: CASSKDRVGEPYGYAF

J: TRBJ2-5
V: TRBV2
D: .
CDR3: CASSSGRGGGETQYF

J: TRBJ1-1
V: TRBV2
D: TRBD1
CDR3: CASSEEQGRTEAFF

J: TRBJ2-7
V: TRBV19
D: TRBD2
CDR3: CASSITSGISYEQYF

J: TRBJ1-4
V: TRBV4-1
D: .
CDR3: CASSQDGGAGRGEKLFF

J: TRBJ2-5
V: TRBV15
D: .
CDR3: CATSMYGGANQETQYF

J: TRBJ1-1
V: TRBV18
D: .
CDR3: CASSPGAGLGAEAFF

J: TRBJ2-7
V: TRBV7-9
D: .
CDR3: CASSLEADGYEQYF

J: TRBJ2-7
V: TRBV5-1
D: TRBD1
CDR3: CASSIGQGIGNYEQYF

J: TRBJ2-7
V: TRBV18
D: .
CDR3: CASYSEATYEQYF

J: TRBJ2-7
V: TRBV25-1
D: .
CDR3: CASSERGAEGYEQYF

J: TRBJ1-2
V: TRBV7-9
D: TRBD1
CDR3: CASRPTGGAWGYTF

J: TRBJ1-2
V: TRBV6-1
D: .
CDR3: CASSEGSDGYTF

J: TRBJ2-7
V: TRBV18
D: .
CDR3: CASSPAPTPTLYEQYF

J: TRBJ2-7
V: TRBV28
D: .
CDR3: CASSLGGEIYEQYF

J: TRBJ2-7
V: TRBV6-5
D: .
CDR3: CASSYSAGHYEQYF

J: TRBJ2-2
V: TRBV2
D: TRBD2
CDR3: CATDSGADTNTGELFF

J: TRBJ1-1
V: TRBV30
D: .
CDR3: CALTSGGYTEAFF

J: TRBJ1-2
V: TRBV4-1
D: .
CDR3: CASSQTGLGLYGYTF

J: TRBJ1-2
V: TRBV6-5
D: TRBD1
CDR3: CASRLQGADGYTF

J: TRBJ2-2
V: TRBV18
D: .
CDR3: CASSPGRDVYFENTGELFF